This T cell receptor beta chain was sequenced in a study of cytomegalovirus exposure and HLA in healthy donors (dated by TCRdb to the late 2010s). At the level of the whole study: An earlier analysis of fewer than 750 of the donors reported approximately 300 Gb of sequence data and 90 million to 120 million unique TCR beta sequences obtained from about 180 million T cells. The study was designed to test whether signatures of past pathogen exposure could be identified by cataloging public T cell receptors. The T cell repertoires of some 700 subjects were profiled by immunosequencing and related to cytomegalovirus serostatus. An earlier analysis of several hundred of the donors applied high-throughput TCR beta sequencing to assess whether each TCR beta V gene segment acted as functional or pseudogenic. Both class I and class II loci were covered by HLA typing, at four-digit resolution. Among the 398 genotyped donors, around 79% belonged to the genetic ancestry cluster associated with self-reported Caucasian donors. Across some 400 genotyped donors of the cohort, an average of approximately 220,000 unique TCR beta nucleotide sequences per donor were sequenced, and approximately 17% of those sequences were non-productive. About five DR-DQ haplotypes were handled as single units for association and clustering because linkage in the cohort was strong. A later analysis re-examined previously published TCR beta repertoires from hundreds of donors and added high-resolution HLA genotyping to investigate patterns of TCR occurrence. A later genetic analysis used genome-wide SNP genotypes for 398 of the 666 donors, treating that subset as a discovery cohort. Along with the approximately 700-subject first cohort, a separate validation cohort of 120 different subjects was used. To predict cytomegalovirus infection status, the study combined high-throughput TCR immunosequencing, statistical association of individual TCRs with disease status, and machine learning. Every discovery cohort repertoire had been produced on one sequencing platform. Rather than drawing on any new phenotypic data, the later analysis identified candidate immune exposures from TCR beta sequences and the way those sequences occurred across donors. Donor age, sex, ethnicity and CMV serostatus were collected together with the repertoire data. Around 300 gigabases of sequencing data and approximately 93 million unique TCR sequences were included in an early release covering roughly 600 HLA-typed donors. The number of typed donors differed by locus: roughly 629-630 for A, B, C, DRB1 and DQB1; 500 to 550 for DQA1; approximately 600 for DPA1; and around 450 for DPB1.

Library prep was done by the immunoSEQ multiplex PCR assay. The multiplex PCR relied on a mix of 60 forward primers for TCR Vbeta segments and 13 reverse primers for TCR Jbeta segments. A multiplex PCR assay on genomic DNA amplified the CDR3 region of rearranged TCR beta genes. Amplified TCR beta libraries were sequenced as 87-base-pair reads on the Illumina HiSeq System. On the authors' methods: A later analysis tallied tens of millions of unique TCR beta chains across the 610 or so repertoires, and about 10 million of those chains were shared by two or more donors. Raw reads were error-corrected and collapsed into unique sequences by a nearest-neighbor algorithm in which closely related sequences were merged to remove PCR and sequencing errors. V, D and J gene segments were assigned by aligning CDR3 sequences to IMGT reference sequences. For a sequence to be retained, a match of at least six nucleotides was required to both a V gene segment and a J gene segment. A rearrangement counted as productive if the CDR3 had no stop codons and remained in frame with V and J, and every other rearrangement counted as non-productive. CDR3 was defined according to IMGT convention as the region running from the second conserved V-encoded cysteine to the conserved J-encoded phenylalanine. The earlier analysis of roughly 590 of the donors excluded sequences that lacked an unambiguous match to a single V gene segment. An earlier analysis of some 610 of the donors called V segments functional above 56.7% productive rearrangements and segregating when the between-donor standard deviation exceeded 5%. A statistical classification framework was built to diagnose cytomegalovirus status from the catalog of TCR beta chain sequences. In a later analysis, V and J genes were assigned by comparing TCR nucleotide sequences against IMGT/GENE-DB human TR gene sequences. Using the TCRdist pipeline, a later analysis assigned CDR3 sequences along with most-parsimonious VDJ recombination scenarios. In a later analysis, each TCR beta chain was defined by its CDR3 amino acid sequence together with its V-gene family, and reads without a unique V-gene family were excluded. As a way to deal with suspected cross-contamination and a sequencing artifact, a later analysis dropped more than 500 nucleotide sequences that were highly shared and had low generation probability. For each public chain, a later analysis derived a clonal expansion index from normalized ranks of inferred template counts within each repertoire. In a later analysis, generation probabilities were computed with a VDJ recombination model fitted to out-of-frame rearrangements, and the resulting probabilities were checked against IGoR. A later analysis scored TCR-TCR, TCR-HLA and TCR-CMV co-occurrence with hypergeometric tests, applying a repertoire-size bias correction to TCR pairs. A later analysis estimated false discovery rates by permuting HLA or CMV assignments 20 times. A later analysis grouped co-occurring TCRs with DBSCAN, adding TCRdist sequence similarity when clustering within HLA-allele-positive subsets. For co-occurrence clustering, repertoires with fewer than 30,000 or more than 120,000 public chains were excluded, along with roughly 5 repertoires with anomalous nucleotide sharing. TCRdb carries this immuneACCESS record with in-frame sequences only. Its versions omit some clonotypes, under half of them owing to an unresolved V gene in the studies checked, with the rest unexplained. The D gene and trimming were derived from the DNA, and the V and J assignments and clone size from that table. This sample has 150,000 to 190,000 clones in its table, and about 75% of those were observed once. The top ten hold approximately 1.3% of the sample.

In total, 600 or so healthy bone marrow donors made up the cohort. All cohort members were sampled while nominally healthy, although unrecorded immune exposures were likely present. The donor was CMV seronegative and belonged to the group of 352 seronegative cohort members. Every donor gave a peripheral blood sample, and the peripheral blood mononuclear cells from that sample were used for TCR beta sequencing. The Qiagen DNeasy Blood Extraction Kit was used to extract genomic DNA from the blood cell samples. The paper's findings and limits, for the study overall: Immune exposure information for the cohort was limited to CMV serostatus. Most TCR sequences were observed very rarely across donors, whereas some public TCRs were present in many individuals. At a false discovery rate of 0.05, a later analysis linked about 17,000 TCR beta sequences to specific HLA alleles. According to a later analysis, most CMV-associated TCR beta chains appeared to be HLA-restricted, and the HLA associations seemed to be driven largely by CMV exposure. Three of the identified cytomegalovirus-associated TCR beta chains were confirmed in vitro to be specific for cytomegalovirus antigens. HLA typing was unavailable for some donors at each locus, so association tests used only the typed subset. Cytomegalovirus status was reported to be diagnosed by the classifier with high specificity and sensitivity in both the original and validation cohorts. A group of highly shared sequence variants was considered likely to be a technical artifact of the sequencing pipeline. According to a later analysis, parvovirus B19, influenza, CMV and Epstein-Barr virus appeared linked to several top co-occurrence clusters. Linkage disequilibrium might explain the correlated functional status among segregating V segments, but an unknown experimental factor could not be ruled out. The study gave a list of some 150 TCR beta chains associated with cytomegalovirus. Over 15 rarely observed V segments, including chromosome 9 orphons, were excluded from the earlier analysis of approximately 500 of the donors because counts were too low. A further reported finding was that TCR beta sequences accurately predicted the HLA-A and HLA-B alleles for most subjects in the first cohort. In a later analysis, HLA-associated TCR beta chains were found to be more clonally expanded and to have lower generation probabilities than equally common non-associated chains. A later genetic analysis associated a missense DCLRE1C variant with V-gene and J-gene trimming of TCR beta chains, and an independent cohort replicated the association. In a later analysis, TCR association rates were found to vary across HLA loci, with the most associated TCRs seen for DRB1 alleles and the fewest for HLA-C alleles. Sequencing depth was assumed to be roughly uniform across donors in the presence/absence analyses, though that assumption may not hold. According to a later genetic analysis, donors in an Asian-associated ancestry cluster had fewer N-insertions in productive TCRs than the roughly 670-donor mean. The cohort was sequenced for TCR beta chains only, and without alpha or paired-chain data the features that could be detected were limited. In an earlier analysis of roughly 560 of the donors, most TCR beta V segments were observed in productive rearrangements about 87% or about 30% of the time, broadly matching IMGT annotations. Assigning TCR associations to individual alleles was difficult when HLA alleles, especially DR and DQ, strongly co-occurred. According to the authors, the approach could potentially be generalized to other disease states and immunological phenotypes.

As for this clone: Which antigen it targets is not known. Base qualities were left out, and no much larger clone turns up one base away.

This sequence originates from a young man in good health and CMV-seronegative. Specimen: PBMCs.

The DNA reads as follows: TGTGCCAGCAGCTTGGAAGGGGCCTCCTACGAGCAGTACTTC. Its protein reads: CASSLEGASYEQYF. The chain links TRBV5-6 with TRBJ2-5, and possibly TRBD1, on 5 matching bases. The J call may be mistaken, given a closer DNA end match to TRBJ2-7. Spanning cysteine to phenylalanine, the CDR3 consists of 14 amino acids. This entry keeps only the CDR3 DNA: 42 bases, framed from base 1. The germline V gene gives CDR1 as SGHDT and CDR2 as YYEEEE.